The following is a T cell receptor beta chain sequence with its context. These data are taken from a study of blood T cell repertoires in COVID-19. Study-level background: In each case, the material was cDNA or gDNA derived from T cells, B-cell-depleted T cells, or PBMCs.

The CDR3 runs to 18 residues. Losses at the gene ends were 0 bases for V and 2 bases for J; bases not matched to a gene: 4. Per the original methods: Estimates of nucleated cell counts were drawn from the amplification of reference gene primers. TCRdb's copy holds only in-frame clones and misses some; the assay was immunoSEQ multiplex PCR. That table furnishes V, J and clone size, whereas the DNA furnished D and trimming. The table shows about 140,000 clones, with around 90% occurring only once. Sequencing input: peripheral blood. The clonotype originates from a human donor in a cohort sampled during active COVID-19. The V gene is TRBV5-3, the J gene TRBJ2-1; 14 positions match TRBD2. TRBV5-3 is treated as an ORF (open reading frame) with a function not yet certain. CDR3 sequence (DNA): TGTGCCAGAAGCTTGGGGACTAGCGGGGGGAGCCCCTACAATGAGCAGTTCTTC. Protein sequence: CARSLGTSGGSPYNEQFF.